Listed below are T cell receptor beta chains from one sample, sequenced in a study of T cell repertoires in cytomegalovirus infection. Each CDR3 protein is one row after TCRdb ran MiXCR on the reads. Of almost 300,000 distinct CDR3 sequences listed, around 10% are singletons. The specimen was PBMCs. These receptors were taken from a human donor in good health (CMV status not recorded). Some clones in this sample may be carry-over from other donors' samples. Each CDR3 is given with its conserved first and last residue. The order of the fields is clone size, J gene, D gene, V gene, CDR3 protein, CDR3 DNA. A D gene is named only where the DNA matches it firmly. Only some rows state a clone size, as once, few, many or a class for expanded clones.

>many|TRBJ2-7|TRBD2|TRBV7-9
CASSSSTSGGWGYEQYF
TGTGCCAGCAGCTCCTCGACTAGCGGGGGCTGGGGATACGAGCAGTACTTC
>few|TRBJ1-5|TRBD1|TRBV28
CAIDRGRPNQPQHF
TGTGCCATCGACAGGGGGCGGCCCAATCAGCCCCAGCATTTT
>NA|TRBJ1-2|TRBD1|TRBV10-3
CAMALTQGANYGYTF
TGTGCCATGGCCCTCACTCAGGGGGCTAACTATGGCTACACCTTC
>many|TRBJ2-1|NA|TRBV20-1
CSALPRERGSNEQFF
TGCAGTGCTTTACCCCGGGAAAGGGGGTCCAATGAGCAGTTCTTC
>NA|TRBJ2-5|TRBD2|TRBV7-3
CASSFQSGGAVETQYF
TGTGCCAGCAGCTTCCAAAGCGGGGGGGCGGTAGAGACCCAGTACTTC
>many|TRBJ2-2|NA|TRBV5-6
CASSLRTGLNTGELFF
TGTGCCAGCAGCCTGAGGACGGGGCTGAACACCGGGGAGCTGTTTTTT
>many|TRBJ2-1|NA|TRBV4-1
CASRRRGIRDEQFF
TGCGCCAGCAGGAGGAGAGGGATTCGGGATGAGCAGTTCTTC
>few|TRBJ1-1|TRBD1|TRBV29-1
CSVRQGRTEAFF
TGCAGCGTTCGACAGGGGAGGACTGAAGCTTTCTTT
>NA|TRBJ2-2|NA|TRBV6-2/TRBV6-3
CASSYQGAGELFF
TGTGCCAGCAGTTACCAGGGAGCCGGGGAGCTGTTTTTT
>few|TRBJ1-1|NA|TRBV29-1
CSVITGRYEAFF
TGCAGCGTTATAACAGGGCGATATGAAGCTTTCTTT
>many|TRBJ2-3|NA|TRBV9
CASSANRVTDTQYF
TGTGCCAGCAGCGCAAACAGGGTTACAGATACGCAGTATTTT
>many|TRBJ2-5|TRBD1|TRBV7-2
CASSLEDRGGGETQYF
TGTGCCAGCAGCTTAGAGGACAGGGGCGGAGGAGAGACCCAGTACTTC
>NA|TRBJ2-5|TRBD2|TRBV4-3
CASSQERVGLAGQETQYF
TGCGCCAGCAGCCAAGAAAGAGTGGGACTAGCGGGGCAAGAGACCCAGTACTTC
>many|TRBJ1-2|NA|TRBV20-1
CSARGTPSNYGYTF
TGCAGTGCTAGAGGGACACCATCTAACTATGGCTACACCTTC
>NA|TRBJ2-7|TRBD1|TRBV2
CASSFRQGSSYEQYF
TGTGCCAGCAGTTTCCGACAGGGTAGCTCCTACGAGCAGTACTTC
>NA|TRBJ2-2|TRBD1|TRBV5-4
CASSFGQGRTGELFF
TGTGCCAGCAGCTTTGGACAGGGTAGAACCGGGGAGCTGTTTTTT